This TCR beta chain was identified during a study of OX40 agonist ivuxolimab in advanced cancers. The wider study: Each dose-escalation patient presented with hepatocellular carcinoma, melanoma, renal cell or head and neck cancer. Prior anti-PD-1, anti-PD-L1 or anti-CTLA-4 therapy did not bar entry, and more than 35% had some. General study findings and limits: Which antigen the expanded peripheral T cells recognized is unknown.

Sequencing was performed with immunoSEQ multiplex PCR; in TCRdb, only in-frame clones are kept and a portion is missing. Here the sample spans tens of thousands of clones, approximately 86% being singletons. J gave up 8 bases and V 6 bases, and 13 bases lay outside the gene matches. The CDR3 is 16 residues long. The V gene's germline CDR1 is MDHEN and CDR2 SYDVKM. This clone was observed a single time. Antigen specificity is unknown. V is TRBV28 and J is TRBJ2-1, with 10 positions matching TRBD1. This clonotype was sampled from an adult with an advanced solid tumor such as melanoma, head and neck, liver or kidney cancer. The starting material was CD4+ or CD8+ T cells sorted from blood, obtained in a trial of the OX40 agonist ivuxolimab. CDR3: CASSTPGQGFTYEQFF. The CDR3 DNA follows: TGTGCCAGCAGCACGCCGGGACAGGGGTTTACCTATGAGCAGTTCTTC.